The clone carrying this T cell receptor beta chain was observed a handful of times. This CDR3 spans 16 amino acids. Germline lookup yields CDR1 SGHKS and CDR2 YYEKEE (reference sequence). Trimming shortened V by 0 bases and J by 3 bases, and 15 bases separated the two germline ends. TCRdb used MiXCR to reprocess the RT-PCR reads, holding one entry per CDR3 protein. The top ten hold approximately 10% of the sample, which has roughly 200,000 distinct CDR3 sequences, around 40% seen once. These data are taken from a study of patients and donors after allogeneic stem cell transplantation. The receptor's source is a human donor who was either an allogeneic HSCT recipient or a stem cell or donor lymphocyte infusion donor (not recorded which). It is not recorded whose cells these are; they may come from a transplant donor. Sequenced material: blood, either unsorted or a sorted T cell fraction (not recorded which). The chain combines TRBV5-5 with TRBJ1-1; possibly TRBD1 for D (6 bases). The CDR3 protein is CASSLARGRWDTEAFF. In DNA, the CDR3 is TGTGCCAGCAGCTTGGCTCGGGGGCGATGGGACACTGAAGCTTTCTTT.